This T cell receptor beta chain was captured in a study of CD4 T cells in relation to SARS-CoV-2 and coronaviruses. In the study overall: TCR beta CDR3s were sequenced after approximately 9-day antigen culture of PBMCs.

The unexposed donors gave CD4+ T cells in about 2011-2018, prior to COVID-19. After nine to ten days of culture, CD4+ T cells were isolated. About this clone itself: Antigen specificity is unknown.

V dropped 0 bases and J dropped 5; count of bases not matched to a gene: 11. The CDR3 totals 17 residues. CDR1 and CDR2 from the germline V gene are SGHRS and YFSETQ. Using immunoSEQ multiplex PCR, the repertoire was profiled, and TCRdb retains in-frame clones only, with some absent. The sample consists of tens of thousands of clones, around four fifths of them appearing once. This TCR derives from a human donor in good health. The sequenced material came from CD4+ T cells from PBMCs, cultured in vitro. The chain joins TRBV5-1 to TRBJ2-5; 9 positions match TRBD1. DNA for the CDR3: TGCGCCAGCAGCTTGGGGCCTACAGGGGGCGCCGGGGAGACCCAGTACTTC. The encoded protein is CASSLGPTGGAGETQYF. Variable domain in full (rest from reference TRBV5-1 and TRBJ2-5): KAGVTQTPRYLIKTRGQQVTLSCSPISGHRSVSWYQQTPGQGLQFLFEYFSETQRNKGNFPGRFSGRQFSNSRSEMNVSTLELGDSALYLCASSLGPTGGAGETQYFGPGTRLLVL.